This TCR beta chain was identified during a study of blood T cell repertoires in COVID-19 (dated by TCRdb to 2020 to 2022). Turning to the overall study: The collaborator samples originated in the United States, Italy and Spain and spanned the acute and convalescent phases of COVID-19. A freely available public database, intended as a resource for researchers studying the immune response to SARS-CoV-2, is where the repertoires were released. Where available, HLA class I and class II types were taken from metadata supplied by the sample provider and were not determined by assay-based typing. Sample metadata almost always included a de-identified subject ID, COVID-19 status, age in years and sex. The prospective study material was composed of cDNA or gDNA derived from T cells, B-cell-depleted T cells, or PBMCs. The samples were drawn from the first 160 participants of the ongoing ImmuneRACE study and from 1,254 subjects provided by 6 global collaborators. Subjects who had been exposed to COVID-19, were actively infected with it, or had recovered from it provided the deeply sampled blood TCRbeta repertoires that made up the dataset. What the study reported, not specific to this receptor: How much clinical and demographic metadata was included differed by source and by participant, and the metadata was provided uncurated.

TCRbeta CDR3 regions were amplified from genomic DNA by means of the immunoSEQ Assay, a bias-controlled multiplex PCR. The paper's processing steps were these. Nucleated cell counts per sample were estimated from amplification of reference gene primers within the assay. To quantify the absolute abundance of each unique TCRbeta CDR3 rearrangement, sequence reads were collapsed and filtered. Productive Simpson clonality was computed per sample as the square root of Simpson's diversity index over productive rearrangements. Not all clones reach the TCRdb copy of this immuneACCESS table, which keeps in-frame sequences only. Checked studies attribute under half of the gap to unresolved V genes and leave the rest unexplained. That table supplies the V and J calls and clone size; D and trimming were determined from the DNA. Recorded for this sample are 55,000 or so clones; about four fifths of them occurred a single time. The ten largest account for approximately 5.9% of the sample.

Whole blood was collected in K2EDTA tubes by collaborating institutions according to the institutions' own protocols. For TCRbeta analysis, collaborators shipped samples in one of three forms: frozen whole blood, isolated PBMCs, or DNA extracted from either of those sample types. V was cut back by 6 bases and J by 5 bases, leaving a gap of 19 bases between them. Looking up the germline V gene yields CDR1 KGHSH and CDR2 LQKENI. The CDR3 runs 15 amino acids, cysteine and phenylalanine included. Only CDR3 DNA is held: 45 bases, read in frame from base 1. Details on this clone: The antigen it recognizes is unknown. No base quality information exists; no much larger clone differs at one position.

The receptor was isolated from a human donor in a cohort sampled during active or convalescent COVID-19. The sample consisted of peripheral blood. The V gene is TRBV18 and the J gene is TRBJ1-1; the D gene is perhaps TRBD1, on 6 matching bases. The sequenced DNA is TGTGCCAGCTCCCCGGGGGGGGCGCTTGGGACTGAAGCTTTCTTT. This codes for CASSPGGALGTEAFF.